This TCR beta chain originates from a study of blood T cells in healthy people across ages. The length of the CDR3 is 17 residues. Trimming stripped 0 bases from V and 5 bases from J, with 19 bases between. Germline V gives CDR1 MNHNS, CDR2 SASEGT. There are a few counts of this clonotype. The second PCR ran about 6 to 12 cycles with a sample-barcoded 5' primer and J-beta primers. TCRdb analysed the 5' RACE reads with MiXCR anew, one entry per CDR3 protein. The sample consists of around 1,000,000 distinct CDR3 sequences, 20% to 25% of them appearing once. These data also featured in a second study, about T cells of mothers and their children.

The chain joins TRBV6-1 to TRBJ2-5, with D perhaps matching TRBD2 (5 bases). The material sequenced was blood. This clonotype originated in a girl between 2 and 10 years old in good health. The CDR3 coding sequence is TGTGCCAGCAGTGAAGCGGTCCGGGATCTTATGTTCGAGACCCAGTACTTC. This codes for CASSEAVRDLMFETQYF.